The subject of this entry is one TCR beta chain. Its antigen is not known. The data derive from a study of T cell repertoires in cytomegalovirus infection. Broader study findings: The ex vivo response was dominated by HLA-C-restricted CMV-specific TCR beta clonotypes.

TCRdb itself ran the reads through MiXCR, one entry per CDR3 protein. The sample holds roughly 990,000 distinct CDR3 sequences; less than 40% are singletons and the top ten take about 14%. Here the sequenced sample was cultured CD8+ T cells from PBMCs, taken from culture after CMV antigen stimulation. The clonotype comes from a human donor in good health (CMV status not recorded). Some clones in this sample may be carry-over from other donors' samples.

The CDR3 is CASSNRPVQEPQHF. In nucleotides, the CDR3 is TGTGCCAGTAGTAACAGGCCAGTCCAAGAGCCCCAGCATTTT. The chain joins TRBV19 to TRBJ1-5; D might be TRBD1 (5 bases). The length of the CDR3 is 14 residues. V lost 4 bases and J 8 bases, leaving 15 bases between the germline ends. CDR1 and CDR2 (germline): LNHDA, SQIVND (reference sequence).